The clone carrying this T cell receptor (beta chain) was observed a few times. The sample's time point: pre-treatment baseline. Samples come from before therapy and from week 3 after the first blockade cycle. Prior systemic cancer therapy, immunosuppressant use and other active malignancies excluded patients. The data were taken from a study of blood T cell dynamics during melanoma immunotherapy. Overall study: First-line therapy was either pembrolizumab or nivolumab with ipilimumab for metastatic melanoma.

V lost 7 bases and J lost 1, with 8 bases in between. This CDR3 has 13 amino acids. Germline V gene sequence: CDR1 MNHNY, CDR2 SVGAGI (reference sequence). Clones were read by immunoSEQ multiplex PCR, and TCRdb kept only the in-frame ones, dropping some. This sample has about 11,000 clones, with 84% found just once. The genes are TRBV6-6 and TRBJ1-3; unclear D gene. The TCR was taken from a human donor with melanoma. Sample: blood, taken from a patient treated with checkpoint blockade. This CDR3 reads CASIDGSGNTIYF. CDR3 sequence (DNA): TGTGCCAGCATCGACGGTTCTGGAAACACCATATATTTT.